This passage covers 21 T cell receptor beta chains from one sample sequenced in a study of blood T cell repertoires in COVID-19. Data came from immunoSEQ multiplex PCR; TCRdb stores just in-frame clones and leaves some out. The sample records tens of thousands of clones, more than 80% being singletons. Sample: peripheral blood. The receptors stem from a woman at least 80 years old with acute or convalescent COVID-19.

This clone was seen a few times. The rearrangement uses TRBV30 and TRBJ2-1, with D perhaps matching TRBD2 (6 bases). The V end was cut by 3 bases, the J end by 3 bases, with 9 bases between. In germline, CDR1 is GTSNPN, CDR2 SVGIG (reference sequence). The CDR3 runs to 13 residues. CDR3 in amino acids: CAWRAAGYNEQFF. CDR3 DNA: TGTGCCTGGAGAGCAGCGGGCTACAATGAGCAGTTCTTC.

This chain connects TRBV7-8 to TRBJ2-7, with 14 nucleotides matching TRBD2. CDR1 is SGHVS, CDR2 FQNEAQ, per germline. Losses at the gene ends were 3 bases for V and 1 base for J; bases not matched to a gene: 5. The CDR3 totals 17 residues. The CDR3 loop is CASSLGGLAGVSYEQYF. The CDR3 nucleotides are TGTGCCAGCAGCTTGGGGGGACTAGCGGGGGTTTCCTACGAGCAGTACTTC. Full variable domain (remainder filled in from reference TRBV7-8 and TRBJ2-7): GAGVSQSPRYKVAKRGQDVALRCDPISGHVSLFWYQQALGQGPEFLTYFQNEAQLDKSGLPSDRFFAERPEGSVSTLKIQRTQQEDSAVYLCASSLGGLAGVSYEQYFGPGTRLTVT.

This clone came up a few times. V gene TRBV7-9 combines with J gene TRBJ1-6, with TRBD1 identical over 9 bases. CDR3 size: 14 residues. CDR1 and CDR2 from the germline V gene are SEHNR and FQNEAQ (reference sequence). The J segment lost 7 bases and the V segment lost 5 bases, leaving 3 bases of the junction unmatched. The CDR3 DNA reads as TGTGCCAGCAGCCCCGGACAGGGGAATTCACCCCTCCACTTT. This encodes CASSPGQGNSPLHF.

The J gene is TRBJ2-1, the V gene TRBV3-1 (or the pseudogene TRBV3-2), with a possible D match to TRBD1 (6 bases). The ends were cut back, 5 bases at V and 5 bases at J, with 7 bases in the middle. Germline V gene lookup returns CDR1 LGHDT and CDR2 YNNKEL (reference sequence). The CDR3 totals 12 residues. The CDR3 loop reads CASSYRDNEQFF. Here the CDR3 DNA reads TGTGCCAGCAGCTACAGGGACAATGAGCAGTTCTTC.

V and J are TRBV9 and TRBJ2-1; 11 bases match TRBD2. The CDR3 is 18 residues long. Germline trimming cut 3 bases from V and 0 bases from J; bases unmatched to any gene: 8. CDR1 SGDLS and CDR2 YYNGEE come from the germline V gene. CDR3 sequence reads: CASSARLAGLSSYNEQFF. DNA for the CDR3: TGTGCCAGCAGCGCCCGACTAGCGGGACTGAGCTCCTACAATGAGCAGTTCTTC.

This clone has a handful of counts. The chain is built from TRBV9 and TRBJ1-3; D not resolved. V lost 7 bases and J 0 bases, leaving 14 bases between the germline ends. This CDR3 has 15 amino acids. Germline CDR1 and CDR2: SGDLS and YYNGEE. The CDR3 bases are TGTGCCAGCCAGAGCGGCGGCAACTCTGGAAACACCATATATTTT. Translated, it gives CASQSGGNSGNTIYF.

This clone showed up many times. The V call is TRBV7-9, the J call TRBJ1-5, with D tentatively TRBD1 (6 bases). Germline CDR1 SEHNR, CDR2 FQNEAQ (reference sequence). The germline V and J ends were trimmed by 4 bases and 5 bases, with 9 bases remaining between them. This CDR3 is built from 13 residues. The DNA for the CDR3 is TGTGCCAGCAGCTCAGGGGCGGATCAGCCCCAGCATTTT. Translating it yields CASSSGADQPQHF.

The CDR3 sequence is CATSDPKDWKLYNEQFF. The CDR3 DNA sequence: TGTGCCACCAGTGATCCCAAGGACTGGAAGTTGTACAATGAGCAGTTCTTC. The chain joins TRBV24-1 to TRBJ2-1, with D perhaps matching TRBD2 (5 bases). The germline V gene has CDR1 KGHDR and CDR2 SFDVKD. Trimming cost V 3 bases and J 4 bases, with 18 bases left between them. The CDR3 length is 17 residues.

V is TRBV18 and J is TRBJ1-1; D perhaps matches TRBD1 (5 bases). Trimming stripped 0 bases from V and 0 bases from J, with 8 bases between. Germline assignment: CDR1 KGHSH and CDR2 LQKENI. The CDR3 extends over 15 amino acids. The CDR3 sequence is CASSPPEGLNTEAFF. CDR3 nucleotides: TGTGCCAGCTCACCACCGGAGGGGTTGAACACTGAAGCTTTCTTT.

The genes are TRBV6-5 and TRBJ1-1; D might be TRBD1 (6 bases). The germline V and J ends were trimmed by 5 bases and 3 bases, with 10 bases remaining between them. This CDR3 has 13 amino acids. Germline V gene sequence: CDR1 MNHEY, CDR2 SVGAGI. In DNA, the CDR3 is TGTGCCAGCAGTCCCACAGGGTACACTGAAGCTTTCTTT. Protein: CASSPTGYTEAFF.

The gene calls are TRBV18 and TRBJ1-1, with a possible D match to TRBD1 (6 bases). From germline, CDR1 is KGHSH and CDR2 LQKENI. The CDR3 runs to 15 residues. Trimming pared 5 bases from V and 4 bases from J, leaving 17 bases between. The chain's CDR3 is CASSLGLPRGTEAFF. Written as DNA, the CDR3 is TGTGCCAGCTCATTAGGTCTCCCCAGGGGCACTGAAGCTTTCTTT.

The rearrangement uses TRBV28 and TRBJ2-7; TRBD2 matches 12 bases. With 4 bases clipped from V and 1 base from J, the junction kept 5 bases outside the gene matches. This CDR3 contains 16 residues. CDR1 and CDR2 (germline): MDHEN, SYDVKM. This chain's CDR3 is CASSYNGLAGSYEQYF. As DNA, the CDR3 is TGTGCCAGCAGTTACAACGGACTAGCGGGGTCCTACGAGCAGTACTTC.

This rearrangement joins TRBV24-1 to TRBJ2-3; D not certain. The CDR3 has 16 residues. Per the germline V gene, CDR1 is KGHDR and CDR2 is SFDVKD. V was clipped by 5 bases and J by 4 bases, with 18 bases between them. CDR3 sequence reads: CATSGPVGAASDTQYF. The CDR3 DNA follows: TGTGCCACCAGTGGGCCCGTCGGAGCAGCGTCAGATACGCAGTATTTT.

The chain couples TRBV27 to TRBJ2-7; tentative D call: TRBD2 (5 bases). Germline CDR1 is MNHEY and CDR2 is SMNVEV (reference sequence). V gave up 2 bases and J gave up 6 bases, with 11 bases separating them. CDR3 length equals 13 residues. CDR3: CASSLGLASEQYF. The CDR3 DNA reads TGTGCCAGCAGTTTAGGGCTAGCTAGCGAGCAGTACTTC.

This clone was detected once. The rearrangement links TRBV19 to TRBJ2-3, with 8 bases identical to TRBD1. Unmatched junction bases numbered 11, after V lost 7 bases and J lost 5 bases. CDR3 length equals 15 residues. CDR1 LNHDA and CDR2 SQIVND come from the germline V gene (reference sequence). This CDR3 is CASKTPTGAVDTQYF. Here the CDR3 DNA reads TGTGCCAGTAAAACCCCGACAGGGGCGGTAGATACGCAGTATTTT.

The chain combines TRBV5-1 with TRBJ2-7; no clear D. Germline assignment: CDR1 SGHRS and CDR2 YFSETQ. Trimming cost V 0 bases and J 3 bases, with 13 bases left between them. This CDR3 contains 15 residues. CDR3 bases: TGCGCCAGCAGCTTGGGCGCGGATCTAATCTACGAGCAGTACTTC. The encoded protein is CASSLGADLIYEQYF. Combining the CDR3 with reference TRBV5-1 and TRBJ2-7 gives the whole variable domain KAGVTQTPRYLIKTRGQQVTLSCSPISGHRSVSWYQQTPGQGLQFLFEYFSETQRNKGNFPGRFSGRQFSNSRSEMNVSTLELGDSALYLCASSLGADLIYEQYFGPGTRLTVT.

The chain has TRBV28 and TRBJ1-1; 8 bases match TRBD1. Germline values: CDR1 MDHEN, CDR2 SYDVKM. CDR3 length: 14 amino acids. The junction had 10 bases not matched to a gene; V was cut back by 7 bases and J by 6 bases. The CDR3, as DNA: TGTGCCAGCACCCGGACAGGGAAGGGGGCTGAAGCTTTCTTT. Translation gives CASTRTGKGAEAFF.

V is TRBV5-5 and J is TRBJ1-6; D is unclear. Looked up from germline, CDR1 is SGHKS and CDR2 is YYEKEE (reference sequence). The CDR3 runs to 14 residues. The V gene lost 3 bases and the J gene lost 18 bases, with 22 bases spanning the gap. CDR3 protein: CASSSSLTNSEGHF. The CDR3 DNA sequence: TGTGCCAGCAGCTCCTCGTTGACTAATTCAGAGGGCCACTTT.

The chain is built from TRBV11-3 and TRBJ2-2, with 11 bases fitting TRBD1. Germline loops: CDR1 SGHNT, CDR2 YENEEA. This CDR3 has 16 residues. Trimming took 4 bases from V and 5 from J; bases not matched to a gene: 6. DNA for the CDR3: TGTGCCAGCAGCTCAACGGACAGGGGGCGGACCGGGGAGCTGTTTTTT. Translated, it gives CASSSTDRGRTGELFF.

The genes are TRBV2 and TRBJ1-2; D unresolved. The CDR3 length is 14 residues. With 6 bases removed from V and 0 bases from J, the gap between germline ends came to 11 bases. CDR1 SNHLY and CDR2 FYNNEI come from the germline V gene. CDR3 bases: TGTGCCAGCAGCGAGTTGTCATCTAACTATGGCTACACCTTC. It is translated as CASSELSSNYGYTF.

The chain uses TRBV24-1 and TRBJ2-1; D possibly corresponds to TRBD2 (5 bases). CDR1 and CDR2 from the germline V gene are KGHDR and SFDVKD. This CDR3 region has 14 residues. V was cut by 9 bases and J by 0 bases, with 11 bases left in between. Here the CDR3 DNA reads TGTGCCACCGGGGAGAGGGACTCCTACAATGAGCAGTTCTTC. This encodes CATGERDSYNEQFF.